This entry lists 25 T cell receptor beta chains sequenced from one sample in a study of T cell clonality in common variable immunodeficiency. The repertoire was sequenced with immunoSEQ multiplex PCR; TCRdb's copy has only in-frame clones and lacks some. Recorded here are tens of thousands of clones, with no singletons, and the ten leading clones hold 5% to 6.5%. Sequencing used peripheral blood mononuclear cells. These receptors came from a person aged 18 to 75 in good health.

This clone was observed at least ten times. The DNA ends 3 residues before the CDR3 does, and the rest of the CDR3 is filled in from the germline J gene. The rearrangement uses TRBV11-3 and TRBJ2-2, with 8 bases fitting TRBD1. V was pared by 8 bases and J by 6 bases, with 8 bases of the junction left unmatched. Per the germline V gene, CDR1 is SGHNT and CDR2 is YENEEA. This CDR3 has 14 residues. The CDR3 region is CASRRQGSSGELFF. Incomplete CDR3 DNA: TGTGCCAGCCGCAGACAGGGGTCGTCCGGGGAG. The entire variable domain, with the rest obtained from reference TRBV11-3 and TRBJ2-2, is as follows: EAGVVQSPRYKIIEKKQPVAFWCNPISGHNTLYWYLQNLGQGPELLIRYENEEAVDDSQLPKDRFSAERLKGVDSTLKIQPAELGDSAVYLCASRRQGSSGELFFGEGSRLTVL.

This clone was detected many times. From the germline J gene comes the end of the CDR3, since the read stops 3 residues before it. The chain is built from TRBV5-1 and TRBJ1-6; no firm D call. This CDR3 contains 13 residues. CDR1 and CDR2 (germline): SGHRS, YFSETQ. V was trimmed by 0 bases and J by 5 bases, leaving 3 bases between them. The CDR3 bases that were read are TGCGCCAGCAGCTTGGAGGATAATTCACCC. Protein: CASSLEDNSP. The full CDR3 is CASSLEDNSPLHF.

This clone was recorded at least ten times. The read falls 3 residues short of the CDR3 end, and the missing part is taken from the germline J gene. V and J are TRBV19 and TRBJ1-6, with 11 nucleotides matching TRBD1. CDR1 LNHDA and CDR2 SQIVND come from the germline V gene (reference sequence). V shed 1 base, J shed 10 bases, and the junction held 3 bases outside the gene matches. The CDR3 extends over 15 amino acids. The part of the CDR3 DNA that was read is TGTGCCAGTAGTATAGCGGGACAGGGGGGATCACCC. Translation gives CASSIAGQGGSP. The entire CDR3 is CASSIAGQGGSPLHF.

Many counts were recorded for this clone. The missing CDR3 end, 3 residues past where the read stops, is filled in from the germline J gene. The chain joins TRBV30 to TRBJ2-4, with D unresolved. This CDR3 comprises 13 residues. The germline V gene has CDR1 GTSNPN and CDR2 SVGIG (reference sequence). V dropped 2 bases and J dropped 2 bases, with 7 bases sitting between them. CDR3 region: CAWSQGSKNIQYF. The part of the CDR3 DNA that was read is TGTGCCTGGAGTCAAGGGTCCAAAAACATT.

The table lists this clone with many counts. CDR3 protein: CASGMGQGALGANVLFF. The sequenced CDR3 bases are TGTGCTAGTGGCATGGGACAGGGGGCGCTTGGGGCCAACGTA. V and J are TRBV12-5 and TRBJ1-4, with TRBD1 matching 12 bases. The read stops 3 residues short of the end of the CDR3; the missing end is completed from the germline J gene. Germline V CDR1 and CDR2: LGHNT, FRNRAP. There are 17 residues in the CDR3.

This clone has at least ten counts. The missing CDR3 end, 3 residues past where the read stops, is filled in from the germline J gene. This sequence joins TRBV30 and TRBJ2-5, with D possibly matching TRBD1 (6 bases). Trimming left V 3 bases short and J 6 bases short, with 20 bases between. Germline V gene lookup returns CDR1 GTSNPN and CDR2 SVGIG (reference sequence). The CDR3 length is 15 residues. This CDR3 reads CAWSALKQGSKTQYF. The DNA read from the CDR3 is TGTGCCTGGAGCGCCCTAAAACAGGGATCAAAGACC.

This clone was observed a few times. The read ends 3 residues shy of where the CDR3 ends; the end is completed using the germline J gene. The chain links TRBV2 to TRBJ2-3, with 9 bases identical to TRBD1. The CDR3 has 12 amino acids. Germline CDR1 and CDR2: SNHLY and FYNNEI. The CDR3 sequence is CASSQDRGTQYF. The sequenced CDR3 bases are TGTGCCAGCAGCCAGGACAGGGGAACG.

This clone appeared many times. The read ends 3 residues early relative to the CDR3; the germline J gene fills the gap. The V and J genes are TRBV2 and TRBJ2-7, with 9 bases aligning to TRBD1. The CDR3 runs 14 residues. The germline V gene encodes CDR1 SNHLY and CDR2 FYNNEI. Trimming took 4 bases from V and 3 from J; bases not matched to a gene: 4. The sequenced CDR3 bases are TGTGCCAGCAGTGTGGTGGACAGGGGCTACGAG. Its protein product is CASSVVDRGYE. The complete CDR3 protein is CASSVVDRGYEQYF.

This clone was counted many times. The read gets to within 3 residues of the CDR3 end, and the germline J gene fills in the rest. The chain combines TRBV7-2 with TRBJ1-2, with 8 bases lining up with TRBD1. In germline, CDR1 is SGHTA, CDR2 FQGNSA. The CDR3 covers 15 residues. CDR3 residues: CASSPTGQGASGYTF. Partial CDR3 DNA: TGTGCCAGCAGCCCGACCGGACAGGGTGCCAGCGGC.

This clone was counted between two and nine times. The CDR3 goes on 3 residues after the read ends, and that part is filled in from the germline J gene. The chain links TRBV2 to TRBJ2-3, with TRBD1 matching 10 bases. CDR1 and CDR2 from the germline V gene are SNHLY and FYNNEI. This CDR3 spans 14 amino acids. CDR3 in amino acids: CASSVDRGLETQYF. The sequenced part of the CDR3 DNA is TGTGCCAGCAGTGTTGACAGGGGGCTGGAGACG.

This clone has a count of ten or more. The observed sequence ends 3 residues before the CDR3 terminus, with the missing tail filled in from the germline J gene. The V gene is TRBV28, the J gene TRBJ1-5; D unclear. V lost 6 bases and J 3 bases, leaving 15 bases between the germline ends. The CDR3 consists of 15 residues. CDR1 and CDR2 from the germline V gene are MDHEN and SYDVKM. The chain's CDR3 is CASSPTGLHNQPQHF. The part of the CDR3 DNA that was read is TGTGCCAGCAGCCCGACCGGACTTCACAATCAGCCC.

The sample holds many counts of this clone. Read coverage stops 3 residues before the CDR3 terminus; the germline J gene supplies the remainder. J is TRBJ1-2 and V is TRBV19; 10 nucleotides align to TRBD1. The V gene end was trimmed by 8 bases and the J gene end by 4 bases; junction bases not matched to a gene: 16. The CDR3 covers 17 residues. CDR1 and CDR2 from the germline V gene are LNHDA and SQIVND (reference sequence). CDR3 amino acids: CASAADIGTGEVYGYTF. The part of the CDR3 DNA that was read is TGTGCCAGTGCCGCCGATATAGGGACAGGGGAGGTCTATGGC.

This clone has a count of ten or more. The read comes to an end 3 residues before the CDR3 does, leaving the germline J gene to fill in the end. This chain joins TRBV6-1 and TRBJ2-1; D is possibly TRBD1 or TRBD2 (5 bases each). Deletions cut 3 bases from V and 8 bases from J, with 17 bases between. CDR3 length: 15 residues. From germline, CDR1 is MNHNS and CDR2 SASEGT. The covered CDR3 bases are TGTGCCAGCAGTGAGGGGCCACCCAGGGAGTATGAG. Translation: CASSEGPPREYE. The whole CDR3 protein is CASSEGPPREYEQFF.

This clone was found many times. CDR3 sequence reads: CASSSPTGYTQYF. Incomplete CDR3 DNA: TGTGCCAGCAGCTCCCCGACAGGATATACG. V is TRBV7-8 and J is TRBJ2-3; D might be TRBD1 (6 bases). Read coverage stops 3 residues before the CDR3 terminus; the germline J gene supplies the remainder. This CDR3 region has 13 residues. Germline CDR1 is SGHVS and CDR2 is FQNEAQ. V lost 4 bases and J lost 7, with 12 bases in between. Together with reference TRBV7-8 and TRBJ2-3, the CDR3 gives the full variable domain: GAGVSQSPRYKVAKRGQDVALRCDPISGHVSLFWYQQALGQGPEFLTYFQNEAQLDKSGLPSDRFFAERPEGSVSTLKIQRTQQEDSAVYLCASSSPTGYTQYFGPGTRLTVL.

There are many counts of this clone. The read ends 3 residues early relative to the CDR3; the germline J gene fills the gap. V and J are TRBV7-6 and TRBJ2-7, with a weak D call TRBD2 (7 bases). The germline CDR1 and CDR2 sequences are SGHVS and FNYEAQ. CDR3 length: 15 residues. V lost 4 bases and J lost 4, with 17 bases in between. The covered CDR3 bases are TGTGCCAGCAGCTCAATGGGGGGGCCCCTTTACGAG. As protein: CASSSMGGPLYE. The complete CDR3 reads CASSSMGGPLYEQYF. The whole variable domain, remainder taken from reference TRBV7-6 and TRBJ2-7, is GAGVSQSPRYKVTKRGQDVALRCDPISGHVSLYWYRQALGQGPEFLTYFNYEAQQDKSGLPNDRFSAERPEGSISTLTIQRTEQRDSAMYRCASSSMGGPLYEQYFGPGTRLTVT.

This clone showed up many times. CDR3 region: CASSSTGINTDTQYF. Partial CDR3 DNA: TGCGCCAGCAGCTCGACAGGGATAAACACAGATACG. V and J are TRBV5-1 and TRBJ2-3; 7 nucleotides agree with TRBD1. Read sequence stops 3 residues before the CDR3 end, and the germline J gene provides the missing end. There are 15 residues in the CDR3. Germline V gene data show CDR1 as SGHRS and CDR2 as YFSETQ. V shed 3 bases and J 2 bases; nucleotides not matched to a gene: 6.

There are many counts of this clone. The CDR3 spells CASSGGLDTDTQYF. CDR3 bases read: TGCGCCAGCAGCGGCGGACTCGACACAGATACG. V gene TRBV5-1 combines with J gene TRBJ2-3, with D perhaps TRBD2 (5 bases). The read halts 3 residues ahead of the CDR3 end, with the missing end drawn from the germline J gene. The V and J ends lost 4 bases and 2 bases respectively, with 11 bases between them. CDR1 is SGHRS and CDR2 is YFSETQ in the germline V gene. The CDR3 loop spans 14 amino acids.

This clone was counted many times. Here the CDR3 reads CAWSVGHGGNTEAFF. The DNA read from the CDR3 is TGTGCCTGGAGCGTAGGACACGGCGGGAACACTGAA. The chain combines TRBV30 with TRBJ1-1, with a tentative D call TRBD1 (5 bases). The sequenced fragment ends 3 residues before the CDR3 boundary, so the rest is inferred from the germline J gene. CDR3 length: 15 amino acids. Between the trimmed V and J ends, which lost 3 bases and 1 base, there was a span of 15 bases. Germline CDR1 and CDR2: GTSNPN and SVGIG (reference sequence).

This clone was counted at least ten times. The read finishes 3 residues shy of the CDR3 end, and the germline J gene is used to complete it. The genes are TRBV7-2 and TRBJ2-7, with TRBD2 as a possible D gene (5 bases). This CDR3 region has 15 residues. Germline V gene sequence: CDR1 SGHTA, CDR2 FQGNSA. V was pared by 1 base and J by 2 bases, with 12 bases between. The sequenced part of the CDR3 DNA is TGTGCCAGCAGCTTAGGGACCCTAGCAGCCTACGAG. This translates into CASSLGTLAAYE. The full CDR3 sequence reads CASSLGTLAAYEQYF.

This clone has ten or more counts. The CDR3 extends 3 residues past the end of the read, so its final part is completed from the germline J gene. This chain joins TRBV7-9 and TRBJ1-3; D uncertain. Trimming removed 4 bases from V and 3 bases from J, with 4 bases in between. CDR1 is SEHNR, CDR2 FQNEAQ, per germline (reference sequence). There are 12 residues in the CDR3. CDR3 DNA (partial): TGTGCCAGCAGCTCTCTTGGAAACACC. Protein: CASSSLGNT. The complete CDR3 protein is CASSSLGNTIYF.

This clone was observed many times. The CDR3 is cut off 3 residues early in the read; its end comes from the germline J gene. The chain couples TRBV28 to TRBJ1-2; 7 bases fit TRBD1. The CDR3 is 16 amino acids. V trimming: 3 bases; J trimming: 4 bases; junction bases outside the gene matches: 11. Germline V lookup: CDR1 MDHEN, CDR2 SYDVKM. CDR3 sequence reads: CASSFLPQTGIYGYTF. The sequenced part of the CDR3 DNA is TGTGCCAGCAGTTTTTTACCCCAGACAGGGATCTATGGC.

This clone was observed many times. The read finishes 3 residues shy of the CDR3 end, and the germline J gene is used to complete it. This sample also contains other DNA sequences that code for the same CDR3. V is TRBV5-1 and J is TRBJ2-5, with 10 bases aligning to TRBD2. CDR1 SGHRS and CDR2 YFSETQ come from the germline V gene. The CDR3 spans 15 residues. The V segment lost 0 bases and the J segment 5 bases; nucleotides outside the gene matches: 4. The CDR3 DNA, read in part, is TGCGCCAGCAGCTTGGCCGTACTAGCGGGGGAGACC. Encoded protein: CASSLAVLAGET. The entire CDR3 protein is CASSLAVLAGETQYF.

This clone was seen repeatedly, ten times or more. The covered CDR3 bases are TGTGCCATGGCAGGGGCGCACACAGATACG. Protein sequence: CAMAGAHTDT. The complete CDR3 protein is CAMAGAHTDTQYF. The chain couples TRBV10-3 to TRBJ2-3; a weak D match, TRBD1 (6 bases). The CDR3 end lies 3 residues beyond the end of the read and is filled in from the germline J gene. CDR1 and CDR2 from the germline V gene are ENHRY and SYGVKD. With 9 bases removed from V and 2 bases from J, the gap between germline ends came to 12 bases. This CDR3 contains 13 residues.

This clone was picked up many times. Here the CDR3 reads CASSPGTLSSGANVLTF. The covered CDR3 bases are TGTGCCAGCAGCCCTGGGACATTAAGCTCTGGGGCCAACGTC. V gene TRBV4-2 combines with J gene TRBJ2-6; maybe TRBD1 (6 bases). From the germline J gene comes the end of the CDR3, since the read stops 3 residues before it. The germline CDR1 and CDR2 sequences are LGHNA and YNFKEQ. Trimming cost V 4 bases and J 0 bases, with 13 bases left between them. The CDR3 totals 17 residues.

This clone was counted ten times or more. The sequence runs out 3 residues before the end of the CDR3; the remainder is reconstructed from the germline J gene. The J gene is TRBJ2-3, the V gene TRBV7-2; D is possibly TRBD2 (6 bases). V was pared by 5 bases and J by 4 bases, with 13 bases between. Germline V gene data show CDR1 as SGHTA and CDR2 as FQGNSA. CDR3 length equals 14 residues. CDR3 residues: CASSPPPGADTQYF. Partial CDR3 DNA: TGTGCCAGCAGCCCGCCTCCGGGGGCAGATACG.